There are many counts of the clone carrying this T cell receptor beta chain. This sample stems from a study of identical twins. TCRdb recomputed calls from the 5' RACE reads with MiXCR, one row per CDR3 protein. The sample lists more than 1.5 million distinct CDR3 sequences, about 30% seen once, with about 0.27% in the top ten. The sample consisted of cord blood. The clonotype originates from a newborn girl in good health.

The CDR3 bases are TGCAGCGTTCCAGGCGGGGCAGGGGGTAACATTCAGTACTTC. Its translation is CSVPGGAGGNIQYF. The J gene is TRBJ2-4, the V gene TRBV29-1, with a tentative D call TRBD1 (7 bases). The length of the CDR3 is 14 residues. The germline V gene has CDR1 SQVTM and CDR2 ANQGSEA. V was cut by 5 bases and J by 7 bases, with 18 bases left in between.